This T cell receptor (beta chain) was documented in a study of monozygotic twins with inflammatory bowel disease. For every sample, eight separate reactions were used to make cDNA. Molecular identifiers with 6-nucleotide sample barcodes were added during cDNA synthesis via template switching. TCRalpha along with TCRbeta cDNA was subjected to two nested PCRs lasting approximately 16 and 10 cycles. From its re-call of the 5' RACE reads, TCRdb lists each CDR3 protein once, without DNA. Recorded for this sample: more than 75,000 distinct CDR3 sequences. Whole-study results and caveats: Relative clonotype sharing with others was diminished in IBD patients versus healthy twins, particularly with disease activity.

A note on this clonotype: Its specificity is not known.

Germline CDR1 DFQATT, CDR2 SNEGSKA (reference sequence). CDR3 length: 14 residues. The receptor comes from a human donor with ulcerative colitis or Crohn's disease, or a healthy co-twin of an affected twin (not recorded which). Sequences were obtained from blood. The V and J genes are TRBV20-1 and TRBJ1-5. The CDR3 spells CSARGGLGNQPQHF.